This passage covers 25 T cell receptor beta chains from one sample sequenced in a study of blood T cell repertoires in COVID-19. The table came from immunoSEQ multiplex PCR; TCRdb's copy has only in-frame clones and leaves some out. The sample contains nearly 60,000 clones, about 84% of which appear only once. The material sequenced was peripheral blood. These receptors originate from a man aged 35 to 55 with active COVID-19.

The chain carries TRBV4-2 and TRBJ1-4; 11 bases align to TRBD1. V lost 8 bases, J lost 5 bases, and 4 bases stayed unmatched. This CDR3 is built from 14 residues. Germline V gene sequence: CDR1 LGHNA, CDR2 YNFKEQ. Written as DNA, the CDR3 is TGTGCCAGCGGACAGGGGGCTTACAATGAAAAACTGTTTTTT. Translating it yields CASGQGAYNEKLFF.

The chain recombines TRBV7-9 with TRBJ2-3, with 9 bases lining up with TRBD2. The CDR3 loop spans 14 amino acids. In germline, CDR1 is SEHNR, CDR2 FQNEAQ (reference sequence). V dropped 8 bases and J dropped 3; count of bases not matched to a gene: 6. The CDR3 spells CASVSSGATDTQYF. The CDR3 DNA sequence: TGTGCCAGCGTCTCTAGCGGGGCAACAGATACGCAGTATTTT.

The chain has TRBV9 and TRBJ2-1; D is unresolved. CDR1 and CDR2 (germline): SGDLS, YYNGEE. The CDR3 runs to 15 residues. V dropped 3 bases and J dropped 6 bases, with 16 bases sitting between them. The CDR3 bases are TGTGCCAGCAGCGCAAACCTAGGAGAGGCCAATGAGCAGTTCTTC. It yields the protein CASSANLGEANEQFF.

Remarks on this clone: Sequence at one end of the junction differs from germline and may be a read error. V gene TRBV19 combines with J gene TRBJ1-2, with TRBD1 matching over 9 bases. This CDR3 comprises 16 residues. The germline V gene has CDR1 LNHDA and CDR2 SQIVND (reference sequence). The CDR3 nucleotides read TGTGCCAGTAGTATTTTTCCCTGGGACAGGGTCAGGGGCTGCGCCTTC. It specifies CASSIFPWDRVRGCAF.

This chain connects TRBV28 to TRBJ1-1; 7 bases match TRBD1. The germline V gene encodes CDR1 MDHEN and CDR2 SYDVKM. This CDR3 contains 17 residues. Germline trimming cut 5 bases from V and 6 bases from J; bases unmatched to any gene: 18. In nucleotides, the CDR3 is TGTGCCAGCAGTGCACGGGGGCCGATTGGGCAGGGGGCTGAAGCTTTCTTT. Protein sequence: CASSARGPIGQGAEAFF.

The chain combines TRBV30 with TRBJ2-4; 10 nucleotides line up with TRBD2. The CDR3 has 20 residues. V was clipped by 4 bases and J by 0 bases; unmatched bases: 18. Germline V gene data show CDR1 as GTSNPN and CDR2 as SVGIG (reference sequence). CDR3 sequence (DNA): TGTGCCTGGAACGAGCCACCGCCCTTCCTAGCGGGGGTAGCCAAAAACATTCAGTACTTC. It encodes CAWNEPPPFLAGVAKNIQYF.

The chain uses TRBV9 and TRBJ2-1; 9 positions match TRBD2. Germline CDR1 and CDR2: SGDLS and YYNGEE. The V gene end was trimmed by 3 bases and the J gene end by 8 bases; junction bases not matched to a gene: 9. This CDR3 is built from 15 residues. CDR3 in amino acids: CASSAGGLALDEQFF. The CDR3 nucleotides are TGTGCCAGCAGCGCAGGGGGACTAGCTTTAGATGAGCAGTTCTTC.

This chain links TRBV10-1 with TRBJ2-7; D perhaps matches TRBD2 (6 bases). Trimming shortened V by 5 bases and J by 6 bases, and 8 bases separated the two germline ends. The CDR3 consists of 11 residues. In germline, CDR1 is WNHNN, CDR2 SYGVQD (reference sequence). The CDR3 DNA reads TGCGCCAGCAGTCCCGGGGGCGAGCAGTACTTC. It encodes CASSPGGEQYF.

The chain is built from TRBV5-1 and TRBJ1-6; TRBD1 matches at 8 bases. J lost 10 bases, V lost 4 bases, and 7 bases had no gene match. The length of the CDR3 is 14 residues. The V gene's germline CDR1 is SGHRS and CDR2 YFSETQ. CDR3 in amino acids: CASSTGQGNSPLHF. Written as DNA, the CDR3 is TGCGCCAGCAGCACTGGACAGGGAAACTCACCCCTCCACTTT. The variable domain in full, with the rest retrieved from reference TRBV5-1 and TRBJ1-6, is KAGVTQTPRYLIKTRGQQVTLSCSPISGHRSVSWYQQTPGQGLQFLFEYFSETQRNKGNFPGRFSGRQFSNSRSEMNVSTLELGDSALYLCASSTGQGNSPLHFGNGTRLTVT.

The CDR3 protein is CASSQEFSGWNEKLFF. CDR3 sequence (DNA): TGCGCCAGCAGCCAAGAATTTTCGGGTTGGAATGAAAAACTGTTTTTT. The genes are TRBV4-1 and TRBJ1-4, with D hard to call. Trimming took 0 bases from V and 5 from J, leaving 13 bases between them. In germline, CDR1 is MGHRA, CDR2 YSYEKL. The CDR3 runs 16 residues.

V gene TRBV27 combines with J gene TRBJ1-5; unclear D gene. Trimming took off 4 bases at V and 6 bases at J, with 7 bases between the two ends. The length of the CDR3 is 12 residues. The germline CDR1 and CDR2 sequences are MNHEY and SMNVEV (reference sequence). CDR3 sequence (DNA): TGTGCCAGCAGTTCCCTAGGTCAGCCCCAGCATTTT. Encoded protein: CASSSLGQPQHF.

The chain recombines TRBV5-5 with TRBJ2-2; possibly TRBD1 for D (7 bases). The ends were cut back, 4 bases at V and 6 bases at J, with 13 bases in the middle. The CDR3 length is 14 residues. Per the germline V gene, CDR1 is SGHKS and CDR2 is YYEKEE (reference sequence). CDR3 nucleotide sequence: TGTGCCAGCAGCATAGCAGGGGGGTCCGGGGAGCTGTTTTTT. This translates into CASSIAGGSGELFF.

V is TRBV29-1 and J is TRBJ1-1; tentatively, D is TRBD1 (5 bases). This CDR3 contains 15 residues. Germline V gene sequence: CDR1 SQVTM, CDR2 ANQGSEA. V was pared by 4 bases and J by 0 bases, with 15 bases between. CDR3 nucleotides: TGCAGCGTTGTACCTTACCCGACAGTGAACACTGAAGCTTTCTTT. Protein product: CSVVPYPTVNTEAFF.

V gene TRBV15 combines with J gene TRBJ2-2; perhaps TRBD2 as D (6 bases). With 0 bases removed from V and 4 bases from J, the gap between germline ends came to 15 bases. This CDR3 has 17 residues. Germline lookup yields CDR1 LNHNV and CDR2 YYDKDF (reference sequence). The CDR3 sequence is CATSRDLVSGATGELFF. CDR3 sequence (DNA): TGTGCCACCAGCAGAGATTTAGTTAGCGGAGCCACCGGGGAGCTGTTTTTT.

The V gene is TRBV3-1 (or the pseudogene TRBV3-2), the J gene TRBJ2-7; TRBD1 matches 7 bases. Germline V CDR1 and CDR2: LGHDT, YNNKEL (reference sequence). This CDR3 has 16 residues. V shed 5 bases and J 4 bases; nucleotides not matched to a gene: 14. CDR3 loop: CASSATDRVRSYEQYF. Written as DNA, the CDR3 is TGTGCCAGCAGCGCAACTGACAGGGTCCGTTCTTACGAGCAGTACTTC.

The sample holds a few counts of this clone. V usage is TRBV7-6 and J usage is TRBJ2-1, with D perhaps TRBD2 (6 bases). Germline assignment: CDR1 SGHVS and CDR2 FNYEAQ. Between the trimmed V and J ends, which lost 5 bases and 4 bases, there was a span of 18 bases. This CDR3 has 16 residues. Here the CDR3 reads CASSPRIAATYNEQFF. CDR3 nucleotide sequence: TGTGCCAGCAGCCCCAGAATAGCGGCCACTTACAATGAGCAGTTCTTC.

The chain has TRBV27 and TRBJ1-5; the D gene is possibly TRBD1 (6 bases). The CDR3 is made up of 14 amino acids. Germline V gene lookup returns CDR1 MNHEY and CDR2 SMNVEV (reference sequence). Trimming removed 5 bases from V and 2 bases from J, with 10 bases in between. The CDR3 protein is CASSDRIGNQPQHF. The CDR3 nucleotides read TGTGCCAGCAGTGACAGGATTGGCAATCAGCCCCAGCATTTT.

CDR3 residues: CASSKVSRFPGGAATEAFF. CDR3 DNA: TGTGCCAGCAGCAAAGTGTCACGTTTTCCGGGGGGCGCGGCCACTGAAGCTTTCTTT. J is TRBJ1-1 and V is TRBV21-1. TRBV21-1 is tagged as a pseudogene. This CDR3 has 19 amino acids.

This clone was observed a few times. This chain joins TRBV2 and TRBJ2-7; a possible D gene is TRBD2 (6 bases). CDR1 is SNHLY, CDR2 FYNNEI, per germline. Trimming removed 2 bases from V and 7 bases from J, with 12 bases in between. The CDR3 is 13 amino acids. The CDR3 sequence: CASSERDSGEQYF. CDR3 in DNA: TGTGCCAGCAGTGAAAGGGACTCAGGGGAGCAGTACTTC. Full variable domain (remainder filled in from reference TRBV2 and TRBJ2-7): EPEVTQTPSHQVTQMGQEVILRCVPISNHLYFYWYRQILGQKVEFLVSFYNNEISEKSEIFDDQFSVERPDGSNFTLKIRSTKLEDSAMYFCASSERDSGEQYFGPGTRLTVT.

The chain employs TRBV5-1 and TRBJ1-1; D perhaps matches TRBD1 (5 bases). V shed 4 bases and J shed 4 bases, with 14 bases lying between them. CDR3 length: 14 residues. Germline V CDR1 and CDR2: SGHRS, YFSETQ. The CDR3, as DNA: TGCGCCAGCAGCCCCACCAGCGGGGGCACTGAAGCTTTCTTT. This encodes CASSPTSGGTEAFF.

The chain carries TRBV30 and TRBJ1-3; D is unclear. The length of the CDR3 is 13 residues. Deletions cut 0 bases from V and 2 bases from J, with 5 bases between. Germline V CDR1 and CDR2: GTSNPN, SVGIG (reference sequence). CDR3 sequence: CAWSVTAGNTIYF. In DNA form, the CDR3 reads TGTGCCTGGAGTGTAACGGCTGGAAACACCATATATTTT.

This clone was detected once. This chain connects TRBV5-1 to TRBJ1-1; 10 bases are shared with TRBD1. CDR3 length: 13 residues. With 5 bases clipped from V and 4 bases from J, the junction kept 2 bases outside the gene matches. Germline CDR1 reads SGHRS; CDR2 reads YFSETQ. The CDR3: CASSDRGPTEAFF. CDR3 coding DNA: TGCGCCAGCAGTGACAGGGGGCCCACTGAAGCTTTCTTT.

The CDR3 protein is CASSYRETVYEQYF. In nucleotides, the CDR3 is TGTGCCAGCAGTTACCGCGAGACAGTGTACGAGCAGTACTTC. The V gene is TRBV6-5, the J gene TRBJ2-7; D perhaps matches TRBD1 (5 bases). Per germline, CDR1 MNHEY and CDR2 SVGAGI. V was pared by 2 bases and J by 4 bases, with 12 bases between. The CDR3 has 14 amino acids.

The rearrangement uses TRBV4-1 and TRBJ1-3; the D is unclear. Germline V gene data show CDR1 as MGHRA and CDR2 as YSYEKL. With 2 bases removed from V and 1 base from J, the gap between germline ends came to 18 bases. There are 18 residues in the CDR3. This CDR3 is CASSQIDLGFSSGNTIYF. The CDR3 DNA follows: TGCGCCAGCAGCCAAATCGACCTAGGCTTTTCGTCTGGAAACACCATATATTTT.

This clone was detected once. This chain connects TRBV15 to TRBJ2-7; D perhaps matches TRBD1 (6 bases). With 3 bases removed from V and 5 bases from J, the gap between germline ends came to 17 bases. The CDR3 consists of 15 residues. Germline CDR1 and CDR2: LNHNV and YYDKDF (reference sequence). DNA of the CDR3: TGTGCCACCAGCAGGCGATGGACTGGGGACAACGAGCAGTACTTC. Translated: CATSRRWTGDNEQYF.